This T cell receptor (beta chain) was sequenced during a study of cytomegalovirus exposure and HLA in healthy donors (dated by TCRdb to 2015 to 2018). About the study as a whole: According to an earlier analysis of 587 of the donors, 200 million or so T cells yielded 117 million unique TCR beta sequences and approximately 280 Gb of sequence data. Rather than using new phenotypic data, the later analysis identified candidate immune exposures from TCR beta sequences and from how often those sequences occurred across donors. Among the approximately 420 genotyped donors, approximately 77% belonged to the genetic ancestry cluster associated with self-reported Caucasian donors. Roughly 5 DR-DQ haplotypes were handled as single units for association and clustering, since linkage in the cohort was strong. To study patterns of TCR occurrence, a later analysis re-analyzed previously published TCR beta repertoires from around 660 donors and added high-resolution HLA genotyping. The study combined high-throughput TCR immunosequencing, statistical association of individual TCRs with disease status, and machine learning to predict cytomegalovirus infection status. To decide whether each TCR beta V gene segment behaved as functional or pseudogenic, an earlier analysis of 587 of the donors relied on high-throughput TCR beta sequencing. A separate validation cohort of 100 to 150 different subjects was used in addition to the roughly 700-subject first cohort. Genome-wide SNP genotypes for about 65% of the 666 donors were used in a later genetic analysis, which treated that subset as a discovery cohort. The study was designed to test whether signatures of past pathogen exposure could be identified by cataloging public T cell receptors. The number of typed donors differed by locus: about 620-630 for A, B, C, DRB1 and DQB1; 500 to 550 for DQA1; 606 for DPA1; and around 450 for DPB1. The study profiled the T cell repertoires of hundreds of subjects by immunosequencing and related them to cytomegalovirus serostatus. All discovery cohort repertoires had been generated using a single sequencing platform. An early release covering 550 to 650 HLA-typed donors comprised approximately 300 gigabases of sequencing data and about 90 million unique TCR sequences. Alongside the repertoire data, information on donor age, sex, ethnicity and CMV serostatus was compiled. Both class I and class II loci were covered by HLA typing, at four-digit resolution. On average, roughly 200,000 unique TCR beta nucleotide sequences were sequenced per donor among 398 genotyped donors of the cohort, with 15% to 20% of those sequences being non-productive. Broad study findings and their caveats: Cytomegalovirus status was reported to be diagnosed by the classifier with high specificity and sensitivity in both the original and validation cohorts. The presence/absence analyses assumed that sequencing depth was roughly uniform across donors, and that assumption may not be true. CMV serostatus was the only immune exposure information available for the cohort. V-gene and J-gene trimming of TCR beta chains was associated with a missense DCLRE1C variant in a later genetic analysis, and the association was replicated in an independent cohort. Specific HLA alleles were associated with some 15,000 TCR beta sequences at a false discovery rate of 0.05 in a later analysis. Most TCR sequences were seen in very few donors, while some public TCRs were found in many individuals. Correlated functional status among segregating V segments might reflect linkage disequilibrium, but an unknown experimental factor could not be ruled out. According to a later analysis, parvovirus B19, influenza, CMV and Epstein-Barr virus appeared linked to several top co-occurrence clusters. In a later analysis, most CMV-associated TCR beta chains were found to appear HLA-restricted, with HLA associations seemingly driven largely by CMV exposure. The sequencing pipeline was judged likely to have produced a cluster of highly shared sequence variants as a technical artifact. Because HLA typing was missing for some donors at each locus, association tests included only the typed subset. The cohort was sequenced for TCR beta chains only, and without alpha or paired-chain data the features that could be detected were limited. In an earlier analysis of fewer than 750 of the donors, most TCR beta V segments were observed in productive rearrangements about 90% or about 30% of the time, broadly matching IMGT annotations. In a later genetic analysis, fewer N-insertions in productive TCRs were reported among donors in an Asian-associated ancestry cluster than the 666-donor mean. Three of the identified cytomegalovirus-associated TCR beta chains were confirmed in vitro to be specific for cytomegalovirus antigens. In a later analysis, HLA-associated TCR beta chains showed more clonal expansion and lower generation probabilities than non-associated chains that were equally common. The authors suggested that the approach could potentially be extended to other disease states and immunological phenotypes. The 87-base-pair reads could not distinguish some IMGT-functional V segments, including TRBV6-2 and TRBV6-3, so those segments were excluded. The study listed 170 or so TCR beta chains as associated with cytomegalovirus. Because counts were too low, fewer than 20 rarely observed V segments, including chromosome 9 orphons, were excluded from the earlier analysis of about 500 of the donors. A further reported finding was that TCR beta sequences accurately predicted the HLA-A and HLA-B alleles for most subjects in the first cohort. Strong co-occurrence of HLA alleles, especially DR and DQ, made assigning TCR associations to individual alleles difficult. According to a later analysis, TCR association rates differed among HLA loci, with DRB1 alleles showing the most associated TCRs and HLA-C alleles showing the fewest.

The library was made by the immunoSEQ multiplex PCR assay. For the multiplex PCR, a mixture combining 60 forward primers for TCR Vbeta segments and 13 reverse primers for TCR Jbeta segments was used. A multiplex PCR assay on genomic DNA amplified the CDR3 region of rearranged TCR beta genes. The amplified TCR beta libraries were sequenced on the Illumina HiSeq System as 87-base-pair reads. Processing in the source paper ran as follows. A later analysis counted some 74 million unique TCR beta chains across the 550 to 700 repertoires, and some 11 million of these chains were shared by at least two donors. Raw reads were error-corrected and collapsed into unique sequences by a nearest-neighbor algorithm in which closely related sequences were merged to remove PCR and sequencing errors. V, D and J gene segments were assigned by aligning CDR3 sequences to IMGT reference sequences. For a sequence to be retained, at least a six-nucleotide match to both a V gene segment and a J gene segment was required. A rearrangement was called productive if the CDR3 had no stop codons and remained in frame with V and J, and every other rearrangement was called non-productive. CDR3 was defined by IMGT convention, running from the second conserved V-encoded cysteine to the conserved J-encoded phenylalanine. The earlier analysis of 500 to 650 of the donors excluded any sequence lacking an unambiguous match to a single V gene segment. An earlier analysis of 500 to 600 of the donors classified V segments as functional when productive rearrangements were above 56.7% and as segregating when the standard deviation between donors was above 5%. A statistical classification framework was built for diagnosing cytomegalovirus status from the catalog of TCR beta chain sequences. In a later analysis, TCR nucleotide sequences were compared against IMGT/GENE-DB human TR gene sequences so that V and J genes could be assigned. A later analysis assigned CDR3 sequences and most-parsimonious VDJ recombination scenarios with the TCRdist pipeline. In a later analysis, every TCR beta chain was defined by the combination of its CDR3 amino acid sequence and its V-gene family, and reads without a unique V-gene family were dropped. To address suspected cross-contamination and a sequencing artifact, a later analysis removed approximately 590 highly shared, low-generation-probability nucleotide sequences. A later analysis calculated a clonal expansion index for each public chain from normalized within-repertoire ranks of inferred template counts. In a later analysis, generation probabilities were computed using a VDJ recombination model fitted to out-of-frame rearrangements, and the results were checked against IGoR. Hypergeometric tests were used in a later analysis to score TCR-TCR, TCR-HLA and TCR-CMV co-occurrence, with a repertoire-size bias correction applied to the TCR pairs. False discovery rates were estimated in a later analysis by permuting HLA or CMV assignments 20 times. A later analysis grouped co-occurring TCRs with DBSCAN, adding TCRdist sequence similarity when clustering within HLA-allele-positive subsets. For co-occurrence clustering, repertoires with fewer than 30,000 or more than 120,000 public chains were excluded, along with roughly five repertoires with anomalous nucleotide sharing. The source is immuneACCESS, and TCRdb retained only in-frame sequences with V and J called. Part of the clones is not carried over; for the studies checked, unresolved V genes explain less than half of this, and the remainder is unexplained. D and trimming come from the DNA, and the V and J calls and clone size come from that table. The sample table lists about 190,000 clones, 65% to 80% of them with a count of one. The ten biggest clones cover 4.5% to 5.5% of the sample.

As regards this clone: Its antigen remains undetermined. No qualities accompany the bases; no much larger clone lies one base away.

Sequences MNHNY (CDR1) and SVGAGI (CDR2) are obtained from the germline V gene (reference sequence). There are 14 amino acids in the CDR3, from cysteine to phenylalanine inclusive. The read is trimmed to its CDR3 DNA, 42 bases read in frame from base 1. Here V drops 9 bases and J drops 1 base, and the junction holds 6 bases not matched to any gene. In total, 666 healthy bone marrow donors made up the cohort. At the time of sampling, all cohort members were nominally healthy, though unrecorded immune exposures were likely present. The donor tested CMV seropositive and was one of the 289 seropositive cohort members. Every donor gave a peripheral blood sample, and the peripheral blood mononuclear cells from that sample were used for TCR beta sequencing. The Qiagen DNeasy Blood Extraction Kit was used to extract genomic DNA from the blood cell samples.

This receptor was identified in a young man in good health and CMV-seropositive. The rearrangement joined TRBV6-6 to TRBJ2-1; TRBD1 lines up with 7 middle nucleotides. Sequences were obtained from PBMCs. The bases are TGTGCCAGTTTTCAGACAGGGTCCTACAATGAGCAGTTCTTC. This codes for CASFQTGSYNEQFF.